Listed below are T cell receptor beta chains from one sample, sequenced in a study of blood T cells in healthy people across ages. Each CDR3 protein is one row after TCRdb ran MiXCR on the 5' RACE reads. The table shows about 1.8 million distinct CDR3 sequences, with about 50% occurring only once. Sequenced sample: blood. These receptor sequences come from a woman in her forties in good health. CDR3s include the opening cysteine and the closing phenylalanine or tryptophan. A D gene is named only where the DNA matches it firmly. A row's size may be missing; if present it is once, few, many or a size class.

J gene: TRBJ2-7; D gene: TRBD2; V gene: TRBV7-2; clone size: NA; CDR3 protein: CASSLEGAGGRRVSQYF; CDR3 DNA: TGTGCCAGCAGCTTAGAGGGAGCGGGGGGACGGAGAGTGTCCCAGTACTTC
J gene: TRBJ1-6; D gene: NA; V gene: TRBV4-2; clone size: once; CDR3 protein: CASSQAKSGPRYNSPLHF; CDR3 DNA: TGTGCCAGCAGCCAAGCTAAGTCGGGGCCCCGATATAATTCACCCCTCCACTTT
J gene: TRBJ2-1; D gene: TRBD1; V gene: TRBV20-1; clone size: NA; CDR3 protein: CSARRQGWGEQFF; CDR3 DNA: TGCAGTGCCCGACGACAGGGATGGGGAGAGCAGTTCTTC
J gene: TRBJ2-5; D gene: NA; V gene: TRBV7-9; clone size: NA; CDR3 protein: CACSLGLVSETQYF; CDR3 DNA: TGTGCCTGCAGCTTAGGCCTAGTCAGTGAGACCCAGTACTTC
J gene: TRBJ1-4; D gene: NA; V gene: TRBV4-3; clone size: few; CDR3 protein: CASSQDGQPNEKLFF; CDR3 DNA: TGCGCCAGCAGCCAAGACGGTCAGCCGAATGAAAAACTGTTTTTT
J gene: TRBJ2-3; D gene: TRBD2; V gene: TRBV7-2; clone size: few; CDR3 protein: CASSTSGLAAQGTQYF; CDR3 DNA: TGTGCCAGCAGCACCTCGGGACTAGCGGCCCAGGGTACGCAGTATTTT
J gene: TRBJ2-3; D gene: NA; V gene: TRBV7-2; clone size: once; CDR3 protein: CASSSSGTSTDTRYF; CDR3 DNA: TGTGCCAGCAGCAGTAGCGGAACTAGCACAGATACGCGGTATTTT
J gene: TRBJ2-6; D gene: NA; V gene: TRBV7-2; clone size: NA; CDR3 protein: CASSLWGLSGANVLTF; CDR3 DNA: TGTGCCAGCAGCTTATGGGGACTCTCTGGGGCCAACGTCCTGACTTTC
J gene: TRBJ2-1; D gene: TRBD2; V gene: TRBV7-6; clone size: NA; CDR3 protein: CASSLVAGGPVYNEQFF; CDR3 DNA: TGTGCCAGCAGCTTAGTAGCGGGGGGACCGGTATACAATGAGCAGTTCTTC
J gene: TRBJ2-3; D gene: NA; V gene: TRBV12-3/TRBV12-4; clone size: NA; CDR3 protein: CAGSPLSGTDTQYF; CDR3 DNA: TGTGCCGGCAGTCCCCTAAGCGGCACAGATACGCAGTATTTT
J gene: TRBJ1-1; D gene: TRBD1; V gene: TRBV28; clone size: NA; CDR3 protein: CASRSGTGYTEAFF; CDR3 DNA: TGTGCCAGCAGGTCGGGGACAGGGTACACTGAAGCTTTCTTT
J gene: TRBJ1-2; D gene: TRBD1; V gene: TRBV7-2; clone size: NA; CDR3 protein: CASSSGQGLKGEGYGYTF; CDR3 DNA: TGTGCCAGCAGCTCGGGACAGGGACTAAAAGGGGAAGGTTATGGCTACACCTTC
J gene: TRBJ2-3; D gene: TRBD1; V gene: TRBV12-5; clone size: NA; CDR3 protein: CASGLATGVRTDTQYF; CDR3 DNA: TGTGCTAGTGGTTTGGCTACAGGGGTCCGCACAGATACGCAGTATTTT
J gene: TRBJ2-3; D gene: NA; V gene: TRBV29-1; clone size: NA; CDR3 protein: CSAQVIDTQYF; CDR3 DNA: TGCAGCGCCCAAGTTATAGATACGCAGTATTTT
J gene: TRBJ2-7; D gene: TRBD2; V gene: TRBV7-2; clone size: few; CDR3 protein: CASSLAASGASYEQYF; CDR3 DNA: TGTGCCAGCAGCTTAGCGGCTAGCGGGGCCTCCTACGAGCAGTACTTC
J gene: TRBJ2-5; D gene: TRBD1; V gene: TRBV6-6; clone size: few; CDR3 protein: CASSPTQGERGKETQYF; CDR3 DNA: TGTGCCAGCAGTCCGACTCAGGGGGAGAGGGGGAAAGAGACCCAGTACTTC
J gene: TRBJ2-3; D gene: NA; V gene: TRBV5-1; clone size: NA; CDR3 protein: CASSQAFGGASTDTQYF; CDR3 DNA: TGCGCCAGCAGCCAGGCATTCGGTGGGGCTAGCACAGATACGCAGTATTTT
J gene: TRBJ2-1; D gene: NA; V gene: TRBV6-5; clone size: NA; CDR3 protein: CASSSGNWNEQFF; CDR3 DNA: TGTGCCAGCAGTTCCGGGAATTGGAATGAGCAGTTCTTC
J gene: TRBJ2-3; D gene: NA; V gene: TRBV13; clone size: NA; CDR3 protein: CASSRKGGGTDTQYF; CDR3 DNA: TGTGCCAGCAGTCGGAAAGGCGGCGGGACAGATACGCAGTATTTT
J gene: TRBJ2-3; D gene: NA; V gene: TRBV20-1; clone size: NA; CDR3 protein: CSARDPQTDTDTQYF; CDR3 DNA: TGCAGTGCTAGAGACCCCCAGACAGACACAGATACGCAGTATTTT
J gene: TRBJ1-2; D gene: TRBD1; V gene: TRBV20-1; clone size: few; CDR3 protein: CSAPGQGASGYTF; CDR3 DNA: TGCAGTGCACCGGGACAGGGGGCTTCTGGCTACACCTTC
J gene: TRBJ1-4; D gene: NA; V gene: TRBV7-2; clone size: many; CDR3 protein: CASSLAGPNEKLFF; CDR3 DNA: TGTGCCAGCAGCTTAGCGGGCCCCAATGAAAAACTGTTTTTT
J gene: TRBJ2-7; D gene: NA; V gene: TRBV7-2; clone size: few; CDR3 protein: CASSLGSGFYEQYF; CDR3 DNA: TGTGCCAGCAGCTTAGGTTCAGGGTTCTACGAGCAGTACTTC
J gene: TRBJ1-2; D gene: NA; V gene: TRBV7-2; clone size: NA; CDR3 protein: CASSPLTANYGYTF; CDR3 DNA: TGTGCCAGCAGCCCTCTCACAGCTAACTATGGCTACACCTTC
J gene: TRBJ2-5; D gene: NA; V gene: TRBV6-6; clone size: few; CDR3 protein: CASSYPQKDETQYF; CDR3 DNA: TGTGCCAGCAGTTACCCACAAAAGGATGAGACCCAGTACTTC
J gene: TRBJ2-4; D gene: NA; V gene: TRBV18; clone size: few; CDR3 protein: CASSRKSPMEQYF; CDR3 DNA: TGTGCCAGCTCACGTAAGTCTCCGATGGAGCAGTACTTC
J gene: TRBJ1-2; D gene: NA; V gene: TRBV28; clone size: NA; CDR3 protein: CASSASGQDVYGYTF; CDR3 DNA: TGTGCCAGCAGTGCCTCGGGACAAGACGTCTATGGCTACACCTTC
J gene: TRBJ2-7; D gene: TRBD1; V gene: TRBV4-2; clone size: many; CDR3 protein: CASSPRDRASYEQYF; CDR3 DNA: TGTGCCAGCAGCCCCCGGGACAGGGCATCGTACGAGCAGTACTTC
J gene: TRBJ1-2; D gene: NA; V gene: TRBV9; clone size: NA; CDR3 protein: CASSGSGESGYTF; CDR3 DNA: TGTGCCAGCAGCGGGTCAGGGGAGTCTGGCTACACCTTC
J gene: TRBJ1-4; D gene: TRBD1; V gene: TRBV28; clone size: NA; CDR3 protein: CASSSAGTGGEKLFF; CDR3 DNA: TGTGCCAGCAGTTCAGCCGGGACAGGGGGTGAAAAACTGTTTTTT
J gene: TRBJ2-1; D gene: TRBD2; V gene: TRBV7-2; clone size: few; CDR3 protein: CASRGPGLAGLSEQFF; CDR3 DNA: TGTGCCAGCAGAGGACCGGGACTAGCGGGGTTGAGTGAGCAGTTCTTC
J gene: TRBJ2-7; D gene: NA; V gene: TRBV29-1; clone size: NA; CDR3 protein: CSVILRDTVYEQYF; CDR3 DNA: TGCAGCGTCATTCTCCGGGATACAGTCTACGAGCAGTACTTC
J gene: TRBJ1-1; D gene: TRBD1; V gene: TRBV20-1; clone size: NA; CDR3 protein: CSARGQGTMNTEAFF; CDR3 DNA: TGCAGTGCTCGGGGACAGGGGACCATGAACACTGAAGCTTTCTTT
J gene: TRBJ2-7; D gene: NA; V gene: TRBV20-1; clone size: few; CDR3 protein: CSASVGRPLPYEQYF; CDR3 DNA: TGCAGTGCGTCGGTTGGACGGCCACTTCCCTACGAGCAGTACTTC
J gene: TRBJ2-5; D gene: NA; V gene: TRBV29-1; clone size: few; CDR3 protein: CSVGDGSIGETQYF; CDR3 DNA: TGCAGCGTAGGGGACGGATCTATCGGAGAGACCCAGTACTTC
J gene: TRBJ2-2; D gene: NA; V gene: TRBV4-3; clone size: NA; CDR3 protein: CASSYTPGQNTGELFF; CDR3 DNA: TGCGCCAGCAGCTACACGCCGGGACAGAACACCGGGGAGCTGTTTTTT
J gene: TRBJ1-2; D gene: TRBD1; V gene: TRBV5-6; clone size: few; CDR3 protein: CASSSGDSYGYTF; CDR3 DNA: TGTGCCAGCAGCTCCGGGGACAGCTATGGCTACACCTTC
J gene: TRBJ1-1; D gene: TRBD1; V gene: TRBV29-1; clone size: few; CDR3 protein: CSVEGGTGGPRGEAFF; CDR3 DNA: TGCAGCGTTGAAGGGGGGACAGGGGGCCCCAGGGGTGAAGCTTTCTTT
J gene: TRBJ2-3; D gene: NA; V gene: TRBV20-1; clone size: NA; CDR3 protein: CSARFPGDTQYF; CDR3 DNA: TGCAGTGCTAGGTTTCCGGGAGATACGCAGTATTTT
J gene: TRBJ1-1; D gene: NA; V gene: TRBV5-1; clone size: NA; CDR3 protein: CASSLVAGQGRTEAFF; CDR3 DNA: TGCGCCAGCAGCTTGGTCGCCGGGCAGGGAAGGACTGAAGCTTTCTTT
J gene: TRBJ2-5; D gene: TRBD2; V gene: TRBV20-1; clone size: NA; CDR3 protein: CSASGGAYETQYF; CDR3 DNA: TGCAGTGCTAGCGGGGGGGCCTACGAGACCCAGTACTTC
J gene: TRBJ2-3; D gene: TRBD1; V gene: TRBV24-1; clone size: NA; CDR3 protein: CATSSTGAATDTQYF; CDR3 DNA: TGTGCCACCAGTTCGACAGGGGCGGCTACAGATACGCAGTATTTT
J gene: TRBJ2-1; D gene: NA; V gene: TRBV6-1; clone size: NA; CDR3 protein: CASSEIYPYNEQFF; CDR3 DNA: TGTGCCAGCTCAGAGATCTACCCGTACAATGAGCAGTTCTTC
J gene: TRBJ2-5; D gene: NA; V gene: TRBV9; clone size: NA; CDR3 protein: CASSVGTRETQYF; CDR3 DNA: TGTGCCAGCAGCGTGGGGACCCGAGAGACCCAGTACTTC
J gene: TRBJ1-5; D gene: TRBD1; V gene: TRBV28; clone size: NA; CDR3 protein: CASSRDSPYSNQPQHF; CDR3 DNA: TGTGCCAGCAGCCGGGACAGCCCGTATAGCAATCAGCCCCAGCATTTT
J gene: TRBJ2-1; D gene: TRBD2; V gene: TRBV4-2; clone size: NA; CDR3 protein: CATRIAGGPGGQFF; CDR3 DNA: TGTGCCACCAGGATAGCGGGGGGGCCTGGTGGGCAGTTCTTC
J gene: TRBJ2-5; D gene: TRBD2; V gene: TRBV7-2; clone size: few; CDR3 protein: CASSLEISGGETQYF; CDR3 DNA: TGTGCCAGCAGCTTAGAGATTAGCGGGGGAGAGACCCAGTACTTC
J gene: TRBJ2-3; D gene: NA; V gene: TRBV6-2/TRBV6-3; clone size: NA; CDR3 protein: CASSFLVAPDTQYF; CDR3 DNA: TGTGCCAGCAGTTTTCTAGTAGCCCCAGATACGCAGTATTTT
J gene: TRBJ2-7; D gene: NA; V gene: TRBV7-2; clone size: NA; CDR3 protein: CASSFLQTYEQYF; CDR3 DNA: TGTGCCAGCAGCTTCTTGCAGACCTACGAGCAGTACTTC
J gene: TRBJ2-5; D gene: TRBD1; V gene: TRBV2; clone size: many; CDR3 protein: CASSGTGQETQYF; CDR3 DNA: TGTGCCAGCAGCGGGACAGGCCAAGAGACCCAGTACTTC
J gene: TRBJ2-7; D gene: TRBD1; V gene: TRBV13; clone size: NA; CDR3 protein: CASSLRQGASNEQYF; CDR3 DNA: TGTGCCAGCAGCTTAAGGCAGGGGGCGAGCAATGAGCAGTACTTC
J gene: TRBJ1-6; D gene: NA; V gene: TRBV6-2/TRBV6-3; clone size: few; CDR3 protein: CASTDSSYNSPLHF; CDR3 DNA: TGTGCCAGCACAGACAGCTCCTATAATTCACCCCTCCACTTT
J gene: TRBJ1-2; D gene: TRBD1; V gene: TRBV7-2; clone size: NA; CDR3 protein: CASSLGATGGSGYTF; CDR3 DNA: TGTGCCAGCAGCTTAGGGGCGACAGGGGGCAGCGGCTACACCTTC
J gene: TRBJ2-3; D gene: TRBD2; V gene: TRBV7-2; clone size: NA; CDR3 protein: CASSVTSGAELDTQYF; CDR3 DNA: TGTGCCAGCAGCGTGACTAGCGGGGCCGAGTTAGATACGCAGTATTTT